This note documents a single T cell receptor beta chain sequence. The antigen is unknown. This CDR3 comprises 14 residues. Trimming shortened V by 5 bases and J by 6 bases, and 11 bases separated the two germline ends. The germline V gene encodes CDR1 MDHEN and CDR2 SYDVKM. This specimen belongs to a study of T-cell reconstitution after alpha-beta-depleted transplantation in children. The study's findings and limits: Among T cells one year after transplant, newly produced cells accounted for most counts and diversity. Day-60 TCRbeta diversity that was high in some patients was derived from surviving recipient T cells and thymic progenitors.

Molecular barcoding with unique molecular identifiers was used for the TCRbeta library. TCRdb processed the PCR reads anew with MiXCR; each CDR3 protein has one entry. The sample carries approximately 400,000 distinct CDR3 sequences, 16% recorded once. The rearrangement links TRBV28 to TRBJ1-6; the D is unclear. The clonotype originates from a boy in the first two years of life who had a stem cell transplant for Wiskott-Aldrich syndrome, so the T cells may come from the graft donor. The specimen comprised PBMCs, mostly from graft donor cells, sampled 360 days after TCRalphabeta/CD19-depleted stem cell transplant. Here the CDR3 reads CASSLVAGNSPLHF. CDR3 sequence (DNA): TGTGCCAGCAGTCTAGTGGCCGGTAATTCACCCCTCCACTTT.